A single sample is the source of the 27 T cell receptor beta chains below, sequenced in a study of response to subunit inactivated influenza vaccine. TCRdb itself ran the RT-PCR reads through MiXCR, one entry per CDR3 protein. The sample contains about 540,000 distinct CDR3 sequences, around a quarter of which appear only once. The data were also submitted as part of a second study, on T cells expressing NK-cell markers. Per that study: Beta-chain TCR cDNA was generated via 5'RACE template switching with UMIs.

This material consisted of CD4+ T cells sorted from PBMCs, taken less than 13 days after vaccination. The receptors were gathered from a man aged 50 to 60 who received an inactivated influenza vaccine.

V is TRBV20-1 and J is TRBJ2-7; D is possibly TRBD1 (6 bases). With 6 bases removed from V and 5 bases from J, the gap between germline ends came to 14 bases. Germline CDR1 DFQATT, CDR2 SNEGSKA (reference sequence). The CDR3 covers 12 residues. The CDR3 DNA is TGCAGTGCAGATGCAGGGGTACACGAGCAGTACTTC. Translating gives CSADAGVHEQYF.

This clonotype came up a few times. This rearrangement joins TRBV4-3 to TRBJ2-2; D is perhaps TRBD2 (6 bases). With 0 bases removed from V and 4 bases from J, the gap between germline ends came to 9 bases. The CDR3 is 15 residues long. Per germline, CDR1 LGHNA and CDR2 YSLEER. The CDR3 DNA reads as TGCGCCAGCAGCCAAGAGGCGGGGATCACCGGGGAGCTGTTTTTT. It codes for CASSQEAGITGELFF.

The chain uses TRBV28 and TRBJ2-3; 7 positions agree with TRBD2. Germline trimming cut 7 bases from V and 3 bases from J; bases unmatched to any gene: 7. Per the germline V gene, CDR1 is MDHEN and CDR2 is SYDVKM. The length of the CDR3 is 14 residues. The DNA of the CDR3 is TGTGCCAGCACCCAGGGACTAATTACAGATACGCAGTATTTT. It encodes CASTQGLITDTQYF.

The table lists this clonotype with a count of one. The gene calls are TRBV5-4 and TRBJ2-5; D is unclear. Between the trimmed V and J ends, which lost 1 base and 3 bases, there was a span of 13 bases. The CDR3 runs to 15 residues. Germline assignment: CDR1 SGHNT and CDR2 YYREEE (reference sequence). The CDR3 DNA reads TGTGCCAGCAGCTTGAGCAGAATTGATAAAGAGACCCAGTACTTC. Its protein is CASSLSRIDKETQYF.

The sample holds many counts of this clonotype. The rearrangement joins TRBV5-1 to TRBJ2-2; 12 nucleotides agree with TRBD2. Germline V CDR1 and CDR2: SGHRS, YFSETQ. V shed 4 bases and J 7 bases; nucleotides not matched to a gene: 8. CDR3 length equals 16 residues. This CDR3 reads CASSPVTSGSGGELFF. CDR3 nucleotide sequence: TGCGCCAGCAGCCCAGTGACTAGCGGGAGCGGCGGGGAGCTGTTTTTT.

V and J are TRBV4-3 and TRBJ1-4; tentative D call: TRBD1 (6 bases). The CDR3 has 14 amino acids. Trimming cost V 5 bases and J 7 bases, with 14 bases left between them. Germline V gene lookup returns CDR1 LGHNA and CDR2 YSLEER. The CDR3 is CASSYRAGAEKLFF. The CDR3 nucleotides are TGCGCCAGCAGCTACAGGGCAGGGGCTGAAAAACTGTTTTTT.

V is TRBV5-4 and J is TRBJ1-1, with D unclear. V was trimmed by 2 bases and J by 1 base, leaving 9 bases between them. The CDR3 length is 14 residues. Germline loops: CDR1 SGHNT, CDR2 YYREEE (reference sequence). CDR3 sequence (DNA): TGTGCCAGCAGCTTCGTTCAGGAGAACACTGAAGCTTTCTTT. The encoded protein is CASSFVQENTEAFF.

The rearrangement joins TRBV5-5 to TRBJ2-3; D unresolved. CDR1 and CDR2 (germline): SGHKS, YYEKEE (reference sequence). This CDR3 region has 12 residues. V was clipped by 5 bases and J by 2 bases, with 6 bases between them. The CDR3 coding sequence is TGTGCCAGCAGGAGAGCCACAGATACGCAGTATTTT. Encoded protein: CASRRATDTQYF.

V usage is TRBV12-5 and J usage is TRBJ2-3, with 13 bases fitting TRBD2. The CDR3 runs 17 residues. V lost 4 bases, J lost 3 bases, and 7 bases stayed unmatched. Germline V gives CDR1 LGHNT, CDR2 FRNRAP. The CDR3 here is CASGSWTSGRDTDTQYF. CDR3 nucleotide sequence: TGTGCTAGTGGTTCGTGGACTAGCGGGAGAGATACAGATACGCAGTATTTT.

The V gene is TRBV6-2 or TRBV6-3, the J gene TRBJ1-6; D not certain. CDR1 is MNHEY, CDR2 SVGEGT, per germline. The CDR3 contains 20 residues. The V end lost 2 bases, the J end lost 0 bases, and 20 bases lay between the germline ends. Here the CDR3 reads CASSYATHEFLSSYNSPLHF. For the CDR3, the DNA is TGTGCCAGCAGTTACGCCACCCACGAGTTCTTGTCCTCCTATAATTCACCCCTCCACTTT.

This clonotype was detected a few times. The V gene is TRBV5-1, the J gene TRBJ1-2; D possibly corresponds to TRBD1 (5 bases). The CDR3 runs to 13 residues. The germline V gene encodes CDR1 SGHRS and CDR2 YFSETQ. Between the trimmed V and J ends, which lost 4 bases and 8 bases, there was a span of 15 bases. The CDR3 loop reads CASSRQSMEGYTF. The CDR3 nucleotides are TGCGCCAGCAGCCGACAGTCTATGGAGGGCTACACCTTC. The complete variable domain, with remaining parts taken from reference TRBV5-1 and TRBJ1-2, reads KAGVTQTPRYLIKTRGQQVTLSCSPISGHRSVSWYQQTPGQGLQFLFEYFSETQRNKGNFPGRFSGRQFSNSRSEMNVSTLELGDSALYLCASSRQSMEGYTFGSGTRLTVV.

This clonotype was recorded a few times. This chain uses TRBV7-2 with TRBJ2-7; D gene ambiguous. Trimming stripped 2 bases from V and 6 bases from J, with 5 bases between. The CDR3 loop spans 11 amino acids. The germline CDR1 and CDR2 sequences are SGHTA and FQGNSA. CDR3 in DNA: TGTGCCAGCAGCTTATCGGGCGAGCAGTACTTC. It codes for CASSLSGEQYF.

The chain employs TRBV15 and TRBJ2-6, with D maybe TRBD1 (6 bases). The V end was cut by 5 bases, the J end by 3 bases, with 14 bases between. The CDR3 loop spans 16 amino acids. Germline V CDR1 and CDR2: LNHNV, YYDKDF (reference sequence). The CDR3 loop reads CATSDRGGGGANVLTF. CDR3 DNA sequence: TGTGCCACCAGCGACCGAGGGGGTGGTGGGGCCAACGTCCTGACTTTC.

V is TRBV3-1 and J is TRBJ2-7; tentative D call: TRBD1 (5 bases). V lost 6 bases and J lost 5, with 20 bases in between. The CDR3 extends over 15 amino acids. CDR1 LGHDT and CDR2 YNNKEL come from the germline V gene (reference sequence). The CDR3 reads CASRGGTGPFNEQYF. The CDR3 coding sequence is TGTGCCAGCAGAGGCGGAACAGGACCCTTCAACGAGCAGTACTTC.

This clonotype was detected only a few times. The rearrangement links TRBV4-3 to TRBJ1-2, with a possible D match to TRBD1 (5 bases). Deletions cut 0 bases from V and 8 bases from J, with 10 bases between. The CDR3 is 13 amino acids. Germline V CDR1 and CDR2: LGHNA, YSLEER. For the CDR3, the DNA is TGCGCCAGCAGCCAAGAACGGCAGGGAGGCTACACCTTC. Encoded protein: CASSQERQGGYTF.

This chain links TRBV20-1 with TRBJ2-7; D may be TRBD2 (6 bases). The CDR3 sequence is 15 residues long. The germline gives CDR1 DFQATT, CDR2 SNEGSKA (reference sequence). Trimming left V 6 bases short and J 0 bases short, with 18 bases between. CDR3 DNA: TGCAGTGCCGCAAGGGGCGGGGCAAGCTCCTACGAGCAGTACTTC. It specifies CSAARGGASSYEQYF.

This clonotype has just a few counts. The chain carries TRBV5-1 and TRBJ2-1, with a possible D match to TRBD1 (6 bases). Germline CDR1 is SGHRS and CDR2 is YFSETQ. The V and J ends lost 4 bases and 6 bases respectively, with 14 bases between them. CDR3 length: 14 amino acids. This CDR3 reads CASSEQGSVNEQFF. In nucleotides, the CDR3 is TGCGCCAGCAGCGAACAGGGATCGGTCAATGAGCAGTTCTTC.

The chain combines TRBV5-1 with TRBJ2-2, with a weak D call TRBD2 (6 bases). The CDR3 is made up of 13 amino acids. CDR1 and CDR2 (germline): SGHRS, YFSETQ. V lost 4 bases, J lost 6 bases, and 10 bases lay in between. The CDR3 bases are TGCGCCAGCAGCCAAAGGGAGGCCGGGGAGCTGTTTTTT. Residues: CASSQREAGELFF.

This clonotype has only a few counts. This chain links TRBV24-1 with TRBJ2-1; 10 nucleotides agree with TRBD2. The CDR3 contains 16 residues. CDR1 is KGHDR, CDR2 SFDVKD, per germline. The V and J ends lost 3 bases and 7 bases, in that order; junction bases with no gene match: 8. CDR3 amino acids: CATSDGDGTSENEQFF. CDR3 nucleotides: TGTGCCACCAGTGATGGGGATGGGACTAGCGAAAATGAGCAGTTCTTC.

V and J are TRBV12-3 or TRBV12-4 and TRBJ1-1; D is undetermined. This CDR3 region has 12 residues. The V and J ends lost 3 bases and 4 bases respectively, with 6 bases between them. Written as DNA, the CDR3 is TGTGCCAGCAGTTTTGTCGGCACTGAAGCTTTCTTT. It yields the protein CASSFVGTEAFF.

The chain combines TRBV20-1 with TRBJ1-2; D gene uncertain. The V end lost 6 bases, the J end lost 12 bases, and 8 bases lay between the germline ends. Germline CDR1 and CDR2: DFQATT and SNEGSKA (reference sequence). The CDR3 is made up of 8 amino acids. In nucleotides, the CDR3 is TGCAGTGCCAACCAAAACACCTTC. It codes for CSANQNTF.

This clonotype was seen only a few times. The rearrangement uses TRBV5-1 and TRBJ2-1; 7 bases match TRBD1. The CDR3 contains 14 residues. Looked up from germline, CDR1 is SGHRS and CDR2 is YFSETQ. Trimming took 0 bases from V and 8 from J; bases not matched to a gene: 5. The CDR3 region has the DNA TGCGCCAGCAGCTTGGGAGACAGGGTGTATGAGCAGTTCTTC. As protein: CASSLGDRVYEQFF.

The V call is TRBV7-3, the J call TRBJ2-1, with D perhaps TRBD2 (5 bases). This CDR3 has 14 residues. The V end was cut by 5 bases, the J end by 10 bases, with 18 bases between. Germline V gene data show CDR1 as SGHTA and CDR2 as FQGTGA. CDR3 bases: TGTGCCAGCAGCCTAGGCCATGAGGGTCAAGAGCAGTTCTTC. Protein product: CASSLGHEGQEQFF.

The chain recombines TRBV14 with TRBJ2-5, with 11 bases lining up with TRBD2. There are 12 residues in the CDR3. The V and J ends lost 6 bases and 10 bases, in that order; junction bases with no gene match: 4. Germline CDR1 SGHDN, CDR2 FVKESK. CDR3 in amino acids: CASSPSGRIQYF. The CDR3 DNA sequence: TGTGCCAGCAGTCCTAGCGGGAGGATCCAGTACTTC.

The table lists this clonotype with a few counts. The chain couples TRBV2 to TRBJ2-3; unclear D gene. The CDR3 runs 15 residues. V was trimmed by 3 bases and J by 0 bases, leaving 10 bases between them. Germline CDR1 reads SNHLY; CDR2 reads FYNNEI. CDR3 nucleotides: TGTGCCAGCAGTGATAGTGGGTACAGCACAGATACGCAGTATTTT. This sequence encodes CASSDSGYSTDTQYF.

This clonotype has just a few counts. The V gene is TRBV12-3 or TRBV12-4, the J gene TRBJ2-1; the D gene could be TRBD1 or TRBD2 (5 bases each). V dropped 7 bases and J dropped 5 bases, with 12 bases sitting between them. CDR3 size: 13 residues. CDR3 nucleotides: TGTGCCAGCACCGATCTGGGGGACAATGAGCAGTTCTTC. This encodes CASTDLGDNEQFF.

The J gene is TRBJ2-3, the V gene TRBV2, with 8 bases aligning to TRBD2. There are 16 residues in the CDR3. CDR1 is SNHLY and CDR2 is FYNNEI in the germline V gene. After removal of 3 bases from V and 2 bases from J, the junction contained 7 bases not matched to a gene. The DNA of the CDR3 is TGTGCCAGCAGTGACAGGGCTAGCGGGCCCACAGATACGCAGTATTTT. Amino acid sequence: CASSDRASGPTDTQYF.